This T cell receptor beta chain originates from a study of beta chain features in type 1 diabetes. This clone was found a few times. Investigators reverse transcribed all isolated RNA, so they sequenced expressed TCRB transcripts. The average output of naive, central memory and regulatory T cell samples was around 3.5 million reads. Using immunoSEQ multiplex PCR, the repertoire was profiled, and TCRdb retains in-frame clones only, with some absent. Of approximately 150,000 clones in the sample, about 9.1% were seen once. The germline V gene has CDR1 LNHDA and CDR2 SQIVND (reference sequence). The length of the CDR3 is 15 residues. V lost 9 bases and J lost 0; bases outside the gene matches: 5.

Sequencing was performed on central memory CD4+ T cells from blood. This clonotype was obtained from a woman aged 40 to 55 in good health. J is TRBJ2-3 and V is TRBV19, with 11 positions matching TRBD1. The CDR3 region is CASSRDRGSTDTQYF. The CDR3 DNA is TGTGCCAGCTCTCGGGACAGGGGGAGCACAGATACGCAGTATTTT.